This note documents a single T cell receptor beta chain sequence. Trimming removed 3 bases from V and 6 bases from J; junction bases left unmatched: 7. Germline V gives CDR1 SEHNR, CDR2 FQNEAQ (reference sequence). This CDR3 has 15 amino acids. These data originate in a study of blood T cell repertoires in COVID-19. At the level of the study: Some COVID-19 samples were acute and others convalescent; all came from the United States, Italy and Spain.

Sequencing used immunoSEQ multiplex PCR; TCRdb keeps in-frame clones, though not all of them. The table records over 150,000 clones, less than 90% of them present only once. Sequencing was performed on peripheral blood. The V and J genes are TRBV7-9 and TRBJ2-1; 8 positions match TRBD2. This clonotype was obtained from a woman in her seventies with COVID-19, enrolled during active disease. CDR3 region: CASSFGGRLSNEQFF. CDR3 nucleotides: TGTGCCAGCAGCTTTGGCGGGAGGCTGAGCAATGAGCAGTTCTTC.